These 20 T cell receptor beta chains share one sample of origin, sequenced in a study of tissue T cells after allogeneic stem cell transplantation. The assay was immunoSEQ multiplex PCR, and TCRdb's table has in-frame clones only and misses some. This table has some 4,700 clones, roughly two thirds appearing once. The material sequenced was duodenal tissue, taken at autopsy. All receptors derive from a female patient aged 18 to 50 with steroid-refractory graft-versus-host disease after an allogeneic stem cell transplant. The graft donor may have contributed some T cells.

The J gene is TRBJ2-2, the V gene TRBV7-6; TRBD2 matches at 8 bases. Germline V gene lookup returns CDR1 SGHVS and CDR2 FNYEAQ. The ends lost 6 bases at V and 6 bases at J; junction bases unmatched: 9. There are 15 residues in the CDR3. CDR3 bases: TGTGCCAGCAGTCGCCGGGAGGGTAAAGCCGGGGAGCTGTTTTTT. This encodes CASSRREGKAGELFF. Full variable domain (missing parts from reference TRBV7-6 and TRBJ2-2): GAGVSQSPRYKVTKRGQDVALRCDPISGHVSLYWYRQALGQGPEFLTYFNYEAQQDKSGLPNDRFSAERPEGSISTLTIQRTEQRDSAMYRCASSRREGKAGELFFGEGSRLTVL.

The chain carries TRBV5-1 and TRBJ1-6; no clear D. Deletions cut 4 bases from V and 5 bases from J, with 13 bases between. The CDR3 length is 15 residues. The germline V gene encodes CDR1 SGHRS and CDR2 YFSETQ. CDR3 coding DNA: TGCGCCAGCAGCCGGAGGTCGACGGATAATTCACCCCTCCACTTT. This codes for CASSRRSTDNSPLHF. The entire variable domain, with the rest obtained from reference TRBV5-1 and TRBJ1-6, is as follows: KAGVTQTPRYLIKTRGQQVTLSCSPISGHRSVSWYQQTPGQGLQFLFEYFSETQRNKGNFPGRFSGRQFSNSRSEMNVSTLELGDSALYLCASSRRSTDNSPLHFGNGTRLTVT.

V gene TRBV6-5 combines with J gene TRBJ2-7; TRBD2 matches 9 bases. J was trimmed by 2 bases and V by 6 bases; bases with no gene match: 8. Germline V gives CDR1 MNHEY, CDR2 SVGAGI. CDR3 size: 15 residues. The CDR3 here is CASRRLAGRTYEQYF. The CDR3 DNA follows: TGTGCCAGCAGGCGGCTAGCGGGGCGGACCTACGAGCAGTACTTC.

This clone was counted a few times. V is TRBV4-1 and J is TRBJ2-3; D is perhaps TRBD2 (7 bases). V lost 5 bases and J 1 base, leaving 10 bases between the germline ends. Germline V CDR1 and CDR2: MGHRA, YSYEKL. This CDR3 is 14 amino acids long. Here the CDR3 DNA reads TGCGCCAGCAGCTGGCGGGGGCGCACAGATACGCAGTATTTT. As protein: CASSWRGRTDTQYF.

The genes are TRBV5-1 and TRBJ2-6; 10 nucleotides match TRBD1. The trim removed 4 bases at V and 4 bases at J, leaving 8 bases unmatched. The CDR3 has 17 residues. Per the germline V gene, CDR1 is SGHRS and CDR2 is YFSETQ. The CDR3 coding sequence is TGCGCCAGCAGCGCCGGGACAGGGGAAGGCGGGGCCAACGTCCTGACTTTC. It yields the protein CASSAGTGEGGANVLTF.

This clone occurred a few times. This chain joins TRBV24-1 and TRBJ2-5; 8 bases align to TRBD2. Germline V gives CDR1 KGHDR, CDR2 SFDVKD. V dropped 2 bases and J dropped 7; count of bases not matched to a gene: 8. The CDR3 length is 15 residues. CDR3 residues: CATSDSGLAGGTQYF. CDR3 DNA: TGTGCCACCAGTGATTCTGGACTAGCCGGCGGGACCCAGTACTTC.

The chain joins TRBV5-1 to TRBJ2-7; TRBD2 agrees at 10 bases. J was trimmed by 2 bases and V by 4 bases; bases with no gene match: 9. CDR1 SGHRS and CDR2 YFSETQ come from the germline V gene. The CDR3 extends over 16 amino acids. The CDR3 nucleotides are TGCGCCAGCAGCCCGCGTGGGCTAGCGGGAGCCTACGAGCAGTACTTC. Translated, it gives CASSPRGLAGAYEQYF.

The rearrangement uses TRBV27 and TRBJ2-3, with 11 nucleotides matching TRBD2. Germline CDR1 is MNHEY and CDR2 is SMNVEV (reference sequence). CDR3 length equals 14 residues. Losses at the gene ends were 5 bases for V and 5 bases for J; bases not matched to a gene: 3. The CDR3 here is CASSPGTSGDTQYF. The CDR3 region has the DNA TGTGCCAGCAGTCCCGGGACTAGCGGAGATACGCAGTATTTT.

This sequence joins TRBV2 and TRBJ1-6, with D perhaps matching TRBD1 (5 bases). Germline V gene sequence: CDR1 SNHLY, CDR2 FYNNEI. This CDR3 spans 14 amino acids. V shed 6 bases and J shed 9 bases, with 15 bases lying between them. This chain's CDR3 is CASRGGGAASPLHF. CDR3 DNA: TGTGCCAGCAGGGGGGGAGGGGCGGCTTCACCCCTCCACTTT.

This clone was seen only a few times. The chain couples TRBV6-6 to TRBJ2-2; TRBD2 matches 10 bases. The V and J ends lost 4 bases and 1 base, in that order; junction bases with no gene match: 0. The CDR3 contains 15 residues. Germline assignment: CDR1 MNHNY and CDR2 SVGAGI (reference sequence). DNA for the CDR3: TGTGCCAGCAGTTGGACTAGCGGGAACACCGGGGAGCTGTTTTTT. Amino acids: CASSWTSGNTGELFF.

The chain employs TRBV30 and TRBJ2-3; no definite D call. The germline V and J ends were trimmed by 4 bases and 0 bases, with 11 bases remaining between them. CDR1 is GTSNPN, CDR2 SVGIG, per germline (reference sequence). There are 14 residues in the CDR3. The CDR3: CAWTKGFSTDTQYF. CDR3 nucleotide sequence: TGTGCCTGGACCAAGGGATTCAGCACAGATACGCAGTATTTT. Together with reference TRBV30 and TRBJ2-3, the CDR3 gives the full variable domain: SQTIHQWPATLVQPVGSPLSLECTVEGTSNPNLYWYRQAAGRGLQLLFYSVGIGQISSEVPQNLSASRPQDRQFILSSKKLLLSDSGFYLCAWTKGFSTDTQYFGPGTRLTVL.

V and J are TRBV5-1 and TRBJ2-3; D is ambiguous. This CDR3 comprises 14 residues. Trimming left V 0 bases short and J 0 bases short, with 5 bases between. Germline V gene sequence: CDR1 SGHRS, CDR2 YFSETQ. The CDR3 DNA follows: TGCGCCAGCAGCTTGGAAGGGAGCACAGATACGCAGTATTTT. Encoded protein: CASSLEGSTDTQYF. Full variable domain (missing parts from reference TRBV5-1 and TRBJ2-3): KAGVTQTPRYLIKTRGQQVTLSCSPISGHRSVSWYQQTPGQGLQFLFEYFSETQRNKGNFPGRFSGRQFSNSRSEMNVSTLELGDSALYLCASSLEGSTDTQYFGPGTRLTVL.

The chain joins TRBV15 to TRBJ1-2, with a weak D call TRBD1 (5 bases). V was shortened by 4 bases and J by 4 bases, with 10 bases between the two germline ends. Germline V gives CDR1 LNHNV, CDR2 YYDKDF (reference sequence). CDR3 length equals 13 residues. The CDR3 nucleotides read TGTGCCACCAGCACCGCTAGGGGCTATGGCTACACCTTC. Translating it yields CATSTARGYGYTF. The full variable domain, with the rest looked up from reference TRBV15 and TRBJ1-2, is DAMVIQNPRYQVTQFGKPVTLSCSQTLNHNVMYWYQQKSSQAPKLLFHYYDKDFNNEADTPDNFQSRRPNTSFCFLDIRSPGLGDTAMYLCATSTARGYGYTFGSGTRLTVV.

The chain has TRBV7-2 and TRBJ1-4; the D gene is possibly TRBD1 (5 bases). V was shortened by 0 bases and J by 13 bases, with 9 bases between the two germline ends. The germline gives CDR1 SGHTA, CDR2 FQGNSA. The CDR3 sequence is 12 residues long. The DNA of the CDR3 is TGTGCCAGCAGCTTAGCGGGGGAATTACTGTTTTTT. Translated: CASSLAGELLFF.

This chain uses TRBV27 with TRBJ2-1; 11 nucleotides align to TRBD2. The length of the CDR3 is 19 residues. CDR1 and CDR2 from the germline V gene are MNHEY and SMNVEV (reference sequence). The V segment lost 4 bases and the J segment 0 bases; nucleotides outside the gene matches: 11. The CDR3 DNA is TGTGCCAGCAGTTGGGAAAGTAGCGGGGGGGCGAGCTCCTACAATGAGCAGTTCTTC. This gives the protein CASSWESSGGASSYNEQFF.

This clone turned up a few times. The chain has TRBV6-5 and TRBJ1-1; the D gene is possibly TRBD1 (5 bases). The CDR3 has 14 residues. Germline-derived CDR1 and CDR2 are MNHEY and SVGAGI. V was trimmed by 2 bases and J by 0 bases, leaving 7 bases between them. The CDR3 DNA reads TGTGCCAGCAGTTACGCAGGGTTGAACACTGAAGCTTTCTTT. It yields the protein CASSYAGLNTEAFF.

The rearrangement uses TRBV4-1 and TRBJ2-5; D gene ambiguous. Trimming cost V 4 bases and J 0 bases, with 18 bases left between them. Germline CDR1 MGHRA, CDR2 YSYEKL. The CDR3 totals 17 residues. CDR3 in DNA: TGCGCCAGCAGCCGGGCTGTACTATGGCGGTACCAAGAGACCCAGTACTTC. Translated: CASSRAVLWRYQETQYF.

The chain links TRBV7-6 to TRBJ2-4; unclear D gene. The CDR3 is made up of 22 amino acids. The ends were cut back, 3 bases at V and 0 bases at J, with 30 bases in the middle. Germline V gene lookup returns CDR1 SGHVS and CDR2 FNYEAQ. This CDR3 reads CASSFHPPLYILTPIAKNIQYF. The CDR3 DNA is TGTGCCAGCAGCTTTCATCCCCCGCTCTATATATTAACCCCGATAGCCAAAAACATTCAGTACTTC.

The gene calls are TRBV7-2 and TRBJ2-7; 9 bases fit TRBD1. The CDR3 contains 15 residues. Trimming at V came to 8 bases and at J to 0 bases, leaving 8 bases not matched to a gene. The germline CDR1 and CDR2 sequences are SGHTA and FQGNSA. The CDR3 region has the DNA TGTGCCAGCCGACTTGGGACAGGGCTCTCCTACGAGCAGTACTTC. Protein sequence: CASRLGTGLSYEQYF.

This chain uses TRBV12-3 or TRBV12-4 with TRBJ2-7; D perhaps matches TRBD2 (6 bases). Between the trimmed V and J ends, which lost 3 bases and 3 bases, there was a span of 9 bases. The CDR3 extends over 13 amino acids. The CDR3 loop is CASSFAGGYEQYF. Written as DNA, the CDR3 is TGTGCCAGCAGTTTCGCCGGGGGCTACGAGCAGTACTTC.